Below, 27 T cell receptor beta chains from the same sample are listed, as sequenced in a study of cytomegalovirus exposure and HLA in healthy donors. In the PCR, 60 Vbeta and 13 Jbeta primers were used. The repertoire was sequenced with immunoSEQ multiplex PCR; TCRdb's copy has only in-frame clones and lacks some. The table shows some 140,000 clones, with about 83% occurring only once. Sequenced sample: PBMCs. The receptors derive from a woman aged 25 to 39 in good health and CMV-seronegative.

This chain joins TRBV2 and TRBJ2-5, with D tentatively TRBD2 (5 bases). The V end lost 7 bases, the J end lost 3 bases, and 12 bases lay between the germline ends. CDR3 size: 13 residues. Germline values: CDR1 SNHLY, CDR2 FYNNEI. The CDR3 spells CASTGLSEETQYF. As DNA, the CDR3 is TGTGCCAGCACCGGACTTAGCGAAGAGACCCAGTACTTC.

J is TRBJ2-2 and V is TRBV6-4; perhaps TRBD1 as D (5 bases). The CDR3 extends over 17 amino acids. Germline V CDR1 and CDR2: MRHNA, SNTAGT. The germline V and J ends were trimmed by 7 bases and 0 bases, with 18 bases remaining between them. In DNA form, the CDR3 reads TGTGCCAGCAACGGTCGGCCCAGGACACCGAACACCGGGGAGCTGTTTTTT. Translated, it gives CASNGRPRTPNTGELFF.

The chain joins TRBV5-1 to TRBJ1-3; no definite D call. The CDR3 is 15 residues long. Germline CDR1 and CDR2: SGHRS and YFSETQ. With 0 bases removed from V and 0 bases from J, the gap between germline ends came to 7 bases. CDR3 in DNA: TGCGCCAGCAGCTTGGATCAGGCCTCTGGAAACACCATATATTTT. Protein: CASSLDQASGNTIYF.

The chain uses TRBV15 and TRBJ1-2; D unclear. Germline assignment: CDR1 LNHNV and CDR2 YYDKDF (reference sequence). V gave up 4 bases and J gave up 2 bases, with 11 bases separating them. This CDR3 comprises 14 residues. CDR3 amino acids: CATSTRPGNYGYTF. The CDR3 DNA sequence: TGTGCCACCAGCACCAGGCCTGGAAACTATGGCTACACCTTC.

This clone was counted once. The chain combines TRBV5-4 with TRBJ2-5; D is ambiguous. This CDR3 has 14 amino acids. The germline V and J ends were trimmed by 0 bases and 2 bases, with 8 bases remaining between them. Germline-derived CDR1 and CDR2 are SGHNT and YYREEE (reference sequence). CDR3 in DNA: TGTGCCAGCAGCTTGGAAACTTTTCAAGAGACCCAGTACTTC. Its translation is CASSLETFQETQYF. The whole variable domain, filled in from reference TRBV5-4 and TRBJ2-5, reads ETGVTQSPTHLIKTRGQQVTLRCSSQSGHNTVSWYQQALGQGPQFIFQYYREEENGRGNFPPRFSGLQFPNYSSELNVNALELDDSALYLCASSLETFQETQYFGPGTRLLVL.

V is TRBV18 and J is TRBJ2-7; a possible D gene is TRBD1 (6 bases). The germline gives CDR1 KGHSH, CDR2 LQKENI. The CDR3 length is 13 residues. Trimming pared 6 bases from V and 7 bases from J, leaving 16 bases between. Here the CDR3 DNA reads TGTGCCAGCTCCCGTCAATACAGGGATGAGCAGTACTTC. It yields the protein CASSRQYRDEQYF.

The V gene is TRBV27, the J gene TRBJ1-6; weak D call: TRBD1 (6 bases). This CDR3 contains 13 residues. Germline V gives CDR1 MNHEY, CDR2 SMNVEV (reference sequence). The CDR3 is CATRPRGGASLHF. CDR3 DNA sequence: TGTGCAACTAGACCCCGGGGGGGGGCATCCCTCCACTTT.

V gene TRBV11-2 combines with J gene TRBJ2-7; TRBD2 is a possible D gene (5 bases). Germline V gene data show CDR1 as SGHAT and CDR2 as FQNNGV. Deletions cut 0 bases from V and 0 bases from J, with 12 bases between. The CDR3 consists of 16 residues. The DNA of the CDR3 is TGTGCCAGCAGCTTAGATGCAAGCGGACTCTCCTACGAGCAGTACTTC. Residues: CASSLDASGLSYEQYF.

The CDR3 nucleotides are TGCAGTGTTGAGCCGCGGAGACAAGCTTTCTTT. It yields the protein CSVEPRRQAFF. V is TRBV20-1 and J is TRBJ1-1; D unresolved. V lost 7 bases and J lost 9, with 15 bases in between. The CDR3 has 11 residues. Germline CDR1 is DFQATT and CDR2 is SNEGSKA (reference sequence).

The CDR3 here is CASTTGQMLYTGELFF. CDR3 DNA: TGTGCCAGCACCACGGGACAAATGCTTTACACCGGGGAGCTGTTTTTT. The chain carries TRBV28 and TRBJ2-2; D is possibly TRBD1 (6 bases). V was trimmed by 7 bases and J by 3 bases, leaving 18 bases between them. Germline values: CDR1 MDHEN, CDR2 SYDVKM. The CDR3 contains 16 residues.

The rearrangement links TRBV28 to TRBJ2-7; 8 nucleotides line up with TRBD1. V shed 6 bases, J shed 6 bases, and the junction held 13 bases outside the gene matches. The CDR3 runs 15 residues. Germline lookup yields CDR1 MDHEN and CDR2 SYDVKM. The CDR3 loop is CASRTPGQGWLEQYF. CDR3 DNA sequence: TGTGCCAGCAGAACCCCAGGACAGGGCTGGCTCGAGCAGTACTTC.

Details on this clone: The junction does not match germline at one end; this may be a read error. V gene TRBV7-2 combines with J gene TRBJ2-1; 10 nucleotides line up with TRBD2. Looked up from germline, CDR1 is SGHTA and CDR2 is FQGNSA. The CDR3 consists of 14 residues. The CDR3 DNA is TGTGCCAGCAGCCTAGCGGGAGTTAACAATGAGCGGTTCTTC. Translating gives CASSLAGVNNERFF.

This clone was seen a single time. The V gene is TRBV28, the J gene TRBJ1-2; D perhaps matches TRBD1 (6 bases). This CDR3 is built from 16 residues. The germline gives CDR1 MDHEN, CDR2 SYDVKM. V was clipped by 2 bases and J by 2 bases, with 15 bases between them. Here the CDR3 reads CASSLRWGGVNYGYTF. CDR3 sequence (DNA): TGTGCCAGCAGTTTAAGGTGGGGGGGCGTGAACTATGGCTACACCTTC.

This clone was observed a handful of times. The rearrangement uses TRBV7-9 and TRBJ1-1, with D tentatively TRBD1 (6 bases). Per germline, CDR1 SEHNR and CDR2 FQNEAQ (reference sequence). The CDR3 is 14 amino acids. Trimming shortened V by 5 bases and J by 5 bases, and 15 bases separated the two germline ends. Here the CDR3 DNA reads TGTGCCAGCAGCGAAGTGACAGGTCGGACTGAAGCTTTCTTT. Its translation: CASSEVTGRTEAFF.

The CDR3 loop is CASSLAQGTYNEQFF. The CDR3 DNA reads as TGCGCCAGCAGCTTGGCCCAGGGAACTTACAATGAGCAGTTCTTC. The rearrangement uses TRBV5-1 and TRBJ2-1; a weak D match, TRBD1 (5 bases). Per germline, CDR1 SGHRS and CDR2 YFSETQ. V lost 0 bases, J lost 4 bases, and 11 bases lay in between. The CDR3 contains 15 residues.

The sample holds one count of this clone. J is TRBJ2-3 and V is TRBV20-1, with D perhaps matching TRBD2 (5 bases). The germline V gene has CDR1 DFQATT and CDR2 SNEGSKA (reference sequence). Deletions cut 6 bases from V and 5 bases from J, with 9 bases between. The CDR3 consists of 11 residues. The CDR3 loop reads CSALGVDTQYF. For the CDR3, the DNA is TGCAGTGCCCTCGGGGTAGATACGCAGTATTTT.

V is TRBV28 and J is TRBJ1-1, with 8 bases aligning to TRBD1. There are 14 residues in the CDR3. Germline loops: CDR1 MDHEN, CDR2 SYDVKM. Trimming at V came to 1 base and at J to 6 bases, leaving 4 bases not matched to a gene. The CDR3 bases are TGTGCCAGCAGTTTATACCAGGGGGCCCCTGAAGCTTTCTTT. Protein product: CASSLYQGAPEAFF.

This clone was observed once. The CDR3 sequence: CAWSVMSRGITGELFF. CDR3 sequence (DNA): TGTGCCTGGAGTGTAATGTCCAGGGGTATCACCGGGGAGCTGTTTTTT. The V and J genes are TRBV30 and TRBJ2-2; D may be TRBD1 (6 bases). The CDR3 extends over 16 amino acids. V was cut by 0 bases and J by 4 bases, with 15 bases left in between. Germline CDR1 and CDR2: GTSNPN and SVGIG (reference sequence).

This chain connects TRBV27 to TRBJ1-1, with D hard to call. V was trimmed by 8 bases and J by 4 bases, leaving 17 bases between them. Germline-derived CDR1 and CDR2 are MNHEY and SMNVEV (reference sequence). This CDR3 has 14 amino acids. The CDR3 DNA is TGTGCCAGCCGAGGGCCCCCGTTGATCACTGAAGCTTTCTTT. It translates to CASRGPPLITEAFF.

The V call is TRBV5-1, the J call TRBJ2-7, with 11 positions matching TRBD2. Germline trimming cut 4 bases from V and 5 bases from J; bases unmatched to any gene: 11. The CDR3 is made up of 16 amino acids. Germline V gene data show CDR1 as SGHRS and CDR2 as YFSETQ. DNA of the CDR3: TGCGCCAGCAGCGGAACAACTAGCGGGAGTCTCCACGAGCAGTACTTC. Translated, it gives CASSGTTSGSLHEQYF.

The V call is TRBV28, the J call TRBJ2-7; TRBD1 is a possible D gene (6 bases). V was cut by 2 bases and J by 6 bases, with 11 bases left in between. Germline V gene data show CDR1 as MDHEN and CDR2 as SYDVKM. The CDR3 has 13 amino acids. The chain's CDR3 is CASSLGQGSEQYF. The DNA for the CDR3 is TGTGCCAGCAGTTTAGGGCAGGGGTCCGAGCAGTACTTC.

The V gene is TRBV19, the J gene TRBJ1-1; D gene ambiguous. CDR3 length: 12 amino acids. The germline V gene encodes CDR1 LNHDA and CDR2 SQIVND (reference sequence). With 5 bases removed from V and 5 bases from J, the gap between germline ends came to 9 bases. The CDR3 nucleotides are TGTGCCAGTAGTCAGGTAAAGACTGAAGCTTTCTTT. Translating gives CASSQVKTEAFF.

This sequence joins TRBV19 and TRBJ1-2; perhaps TRBD1 as D (5 bases). The V and J ends lost 10 bases and 6 bases respectively, with 15 bases between them. CDR1 and CDR2 (germline): LNHDA, SQIVND (reference sequence). The CDR3 totals 12 residues. This CDR3 is CATPGGEHGYTF. The CDR3, as DNA: TGTGCCACCCCGGGGGGGGAACATGGCTACACCTTC.

The chain combines TRBV2 with TRBJ1-1, with D possibly TRBD1 on 5 matching bases. With 2 bases removed from V and 5 bases from J, the gap between germline ends came to 15 bases. The CDR3 consists of 15 residues. From germline, CDR1 is SNHLY and CDR2 FYNNEI. The CDR3 coding sequence is TGTGCCAGCAGTGAATTCAAGGGGCTAAGGACTGAAGCTTTCTTT. It encodes CASSEFKGLRTEAFF. The full variable domain, with the rest looked up from reference TRBV2 and TRBJ1-1, is EPEVTQTPSHQVTQMGQEVILRCVPISNHLYFYWYRQILGQKVEFLVSFYNNEISEKSEIFDDQFSVERPDGSNFTLKIRSTKLEDSAMYFCASSEFKGLRTEAFFGQGTRLTVV.

The rearrangement joins TRBV7-3 to TRBJ1-5; unclear D gene. The V end was cut by 1 base, the J end by 4 bases, with 11 bases between. The CDR3 contains 15 residues. CDR1 is SGHTA and CDR2 is FQGTGA in the germline V gene. Here the CDR3 DNA reads TGTGCCAGCAGCTTAAGGGCAGGCCTGAATCAGCCCCAGCATTTT. Translated: CASSLRAGLNQPQHF.

The chain links TRBV30 to TRBJ2-1; tentative D call: TRBD2 (5 bases). CDR1 and CDR2 (germline): GTSNPN, SVGIG (reference sequence). V was trimmed by 2 bases and J by 4 bases, leaving 9 bases between them. This CDR3 has 13 residues. In nucleotides, the CDR3 is TGTGCCTGGAGTAACGGACTTTACAATGAGCAGTTCTTC. It encodes CAWSNGLYNEQFF.

This chain links TRBV28 with TRBJ1-1; 11 bases align to TRBD1. Per the germline V gene, CDR1 is MDHEN and CDR2 is SYDVKM. The CDR3 sequence is 14 residues long. Trimming at V came to 5 bases and at J to 3 bases, leaving 2 bases not matched to a gene. In nucleotides, the CDR3 is TGTGCCAGCAGTACGGGACAGGGGGACACTGAAGCTTTCTTT. Amino acids: CASSTGQGDTEAFF. Supplemented by reference TRBV28 and TRBJ1-1, the full variable domain reads DVKVTQSSRYLVKRTGEKVFLECVQDMDHENMFWYRQDPGLGLRLIYFSYDVKMKEKGDIPEGYSVSREKKERFSLILESASTNQTSMYLCASSTGQGDTEAFFGQGTRLTVV.